The clone carrying this T cell receptor (beta chain) occurred a few times. As yet, its antigen is unknown. The data belong to a study of cytomegalovirus exposure and HLA in healthy donors. Study-wide background: Across around 400 genotyped donors, around 80% landed in the Caucasian-associated ancestry cluster. Study findings and constraints: The availability of immune exposure information extended only to CMV serostatus. Both high specificity and high sensitivity reportedly marked the classifier's diagnosis of cytomegalovirus status. Most TCR beta V segments were productive about 90% or about 30% of the time in an earlier analysis.

This PCR relied on a set of 60 Vbeta primers and 13 Jbeta primers. TCRdb's copy holds only in-frame clones and misses some; the assay was immunoSEQ multiplex PCR. The data hold tens of thousands of clones, with roughly 80% observed a single time. The sample taken for sequencing was PBMCs. The receptor was derived from a man aged 40-55 years in good health and CMV-seronegative.

CDR3 nucleotide sequence: TGTGCCAGCAGTTACCCCGGACAGGGTGAAGCTTTCTTT. This gives the protein CASSYPGQGEAFF. V is TRBV6-6 and J is TRBJ1-1; TRBD1 agrees at 8 bases. CDR3 length equals 13 residues. Germline V gene lookup returns CDR1 MNHNY and CDR2 SVGAGI (reference sequence). With 2 bases clipped from V and 7 bases from J, the junction kept 3 bases outside the gene matches.